The 4 T cell receptor beta chains presented below share a single source sample, sequenced in a study of blood T cell repertoires in COVID-19. The table came from immunoSEQ multiplex PCR; TCRdb's copy has only in-frame clones and leaves some out. The sample shows 250,000 to 300,000 clones, 89% of them seen only once. Material: peripheral blood. The source is a woman in her forties who had recovered from COVID-19.

The rearrangement uses TRBV21-1 and TRBJ2-5; TRBD2, the D gene given by the table, was not confirmed from the DNA. TRBV21-1 is a pseudogene. The CDR3 has 17 amino acids. CDR3 protein: CASRGLAGGPAVETQYF. In nucleotides, the CDR3 is TGTGCCAGCAGGGGGCTAGCGGGAGGGCCGGCGGTAGAGACCCAGTACTTC.

This chain joins TRBV6-5 and TRBJ2-7; TRBD2 matches 11 bases. Trimming removed 2 bases from V and 3 bases from J; junction bases left unmatched: 3. The CDR3 covers 15 residues. CDR1 and CDR2 (germline): MNHEY, SVGAGI. CDR3 sequence: CASSYTGTSGYEQYF. CDR3 DNA: TGTGCCAGCAGTTACACCGGGACTAGCGGCTACGAGCAGTACTTC.

This rearrangement joins TRBV6-5 to TRBJ2-3; TRBD1 aligns across 10 bases. The V segment lost 6 bases and the J segment 2 bases; nucleotides outside the gene matches: 5. The CDR3 is 15 amino acids. Germline CDR1 reads MNHEY; CDR2 reads SVGAGI. The CDR3 nucleotides read TGTGCCAGCAGCCCGGGACAGGGGTACACAGATACGCAGTATTTT. Translated: CASSPGQGYTDTQYF.

V and J are TRBV5-6 and TRBJ2-7; 7 bases map to TRBD2. Germline CDR1 reads SGHDT; CDR2 reads YYEEEE. The CDR3 loop spans 15 amino acids. After removal of 2 bases from V and 5 bases from J, the junction contained 10 bases not matched to a gene. The CDR3 sequence is CASSFRGGSNHEQYF. CDR3 nucleotides: TGTGCCAGCAGCTTTCGTGGCGGGAGTAACCACGAGCAGTACTTC.